The T cell receptor (beta chain) under discussion was sequenced for a study of blood T cells in healthy people across ages. General study findings and limits: Relative to aged donors, long-lived donors carried more naive CD4+ cells and displayed higher diversity.

The CDR3 is 15 residues long. The V end lost 3 bases, the J end lost 2 bases, and 17 bases lay between the germline ends. CDR1 and CDR2 (germline): DFQATT, SNEGSKA (reference sequence). Next came a second PCR, run for about 7 to 12 cycles, which used a sample-barcoded 5' primer along with a J-beta primer mix. Using its own MiXCR run on the 5' RACE reads, TCRdb lists one record per CDR3 protein. The sample yields approximately 800,000 distinct CDR3 sequences, under 40% seen once. This clonotype was counted many times. Its antigen is not known. Peripheral blood samples of 7.5 to 10 milliliters were drawn from each donor. Samples each had at least 6 micrograms of total RNA extracted.

The sample consisted of blood. The V gene is TRBV20-1, the J gene TRBJ2-7; weak D call: TRBD2 (5 bases). This clonotype was sampled from a man younger than 30 in good health. This chain's CDR3 is CSASGVEGNAYEQYF. DNA for the CDR3: TGCAGTGCTAGTGGGGTAGAGGGTAATGCCTACGAGCAGTACTTC.